This T cell receptor beta chain was identified in a study of blood T cell repertoires in COVID-19 (dated by TCRdb to 2020 to 2022). The study in broad terms: The collaborator samples originated in the United States, Italy and Spain and spanned the acute and convalescent phases of COVID-19. The prospective study material was composed of cDNA or gDNA derived from T cells, B-cell-depleted T cells, or PBMCs. Where HLA class I and class II types were available, the types were taken from metadata supplied by the sample provider, not from assay-based typing. A freely available public database, intended as a resource for researchers studying the immune response to SARS-CoV-2, is where the repertoires were released. A de-identified subject ID, COVID-19 status, age in years and sex were almost always included in the sample metadata. Subjects who had been exposed to COVID-19, were actively infected with it, or had recovered from it provided the deeply sampled blood TCRbeta repertoires that made up the dataset. The samples were drawn from the first 160 participants of the ongoing ImmuneRACE study and from 1,200 or so subjects provided by 6 global collaborators. What the research found in general, with its limitations: Clinical and demographic metadata were provided uncurated, with the amount varying by source and participant.

Sequences MDHEN (CDR1) and SYDVKM (CDR2) are obtained from the germline V gene. CDR3 length: 16 amino acids, cysteine to phenylalanine. Left in the record is the CDR3 DNA by itself, 48 bases read in frame from the first base. V drops 5 bases and J drops 0 bases, leaving 15 bases in between. As regards this clone: Its antigen is currently not known. No per-base quality is available; no much larger clone lies one base away.

TCRbeta CDR3 regions were amplified from genomic DNA using the immunoSEQ Assay, a bias-controlled multiplex PCR. For the original study's pipeline: Within the assay, amplification of reference gene primers was used to estimate how many nucleated cells each sample contained. To quantify the absolute abundance of each unique TCRbeta CDR3 rearrangement, sequence reads were collapsed and filtered. For each sample, productive Simpson clonality was calculated by taking the square root of Simpson's diversity index across productive rearrangements. This immuneACCESS table, as held by TCRdb, lists in-frame sequences with V and J called but not all clones. Of the missing ones, under half trace to an unresolved V gene in checked studies; the others have no known cause. V and J calls and clone size follow that table, whereas D and trimming were derived from the DNA. In all, the sample holds 200,000 to 250,000 clones, and 83% of those were seen once. The top ten hold 0.95% to 1.5% of the sample.

In Seattle, one collaborating source enrolled patients while the infection was active and tracked those patients longitudinally over the course of disease. The collaborating institutions used their own protocols to collect whole blood in K2EDTA tubes. For TCRbeta analysis, collaborators shipped samples in one of three forms: frozen whole blood, isolated PBMCs, or DNA extracted from either of those sample types. This TCR came from a woman aged 30 to 39 with COVID-19, enrolled during active disease. This chain joins TRBV28 to TRBJ2-3; the D gene is not confidently resolved. The sequencing sample was made of peripheral blood. CDR3 loop: CASSPPAGLSTDTQYF. At the DNA level, the sequence is TGTGCCAGCAGTCCCCCCGCAGGCCTGAGCACAGATACGCAGTATTTT.